What follows are 25 T cell receptor beta chains derived from one specimen sequenced in a study of CD8 T cells in Susac syndrome. It was with random hexamers that roughly 0.5 to 1 ug RNA was reverse transcribed. TCRdb processed the immunoSEQ multiplex PCR reads anew with MiXCR; each CDR3 protein has one entry. Of approximately 270,000 distinct CDR3 sequences in the sample, roughly 95% were seen once. Sample: CD4+ T cells from PBMCs. All receptors derive from a human donor with multiple sclerosis.

The CDR3 sequence is CASSLVPGEDTDTQYF. In nucleotides, the CDR3 is TGCGCCAGCAGCTTGGTTCCGGGAGAGGACACAGATACGCAGTATTTT. V is TRBV5-1 and J is TRBJ2-3; the D gene is possibly TRBD2 (6 bases). V was clipped by 0 bases and J by 2 bases, with 13 bases between them. CDR3 length equals 16 residues. The germline V gene encodes CDR1 SGHRS and CDR2 YFSETQ.

The chain is built from TRBV18 and TRBJ2-6; no reliable D call. Germline V CDR1 and CDR2: KGHSH, LQKENI. The CDR3 covers 19 residues. V dropped 2 bases and J dropped 0 bases, with 17 bases sitting between them. The CDR3 sequence: CASSPFGYAADSGANVLTF. The CDR3 DNA is TGTGCCAGCTCACCATTCGGATATGCCGCAGACTCTGGGGCCAACGTCCTGACTTTC.

The chain joins TRBV21-1 to TRBJ2-7; the table's D gene call, TRBD2, was not cross checked with the DNA. TRBV21-1 is reported as a pseudogene. The CDR3 covers 16 residues. CDR3 bases: TGTGCCAGCAGCAAAGAAGGGACTAGCGGGAGTCTTAAGCAGTACGTC. Its protein is CASSKEGTSGSLKQYV.

The gene calls are TRBV6-5 and TRBJ1-6; D is perhaps TRBD1 (5 bases). V lost 2 bases, J lost 4 bases, and 9 bases lay in between. The CDR3 has 15 residues. Germline CDR1 is MNHEY and CDR2 is SVGAGI. Written as DNA, the CDR3 is TGTGCCAGCAGTTACAGCGGGGGTTATAATTCACCCCTCCACTTT. Protein product: CASSYSGGYNSPLHF.

This clonotype was counted a single time. The J gene is TRBJ2-7, the V gene TRBV20-1; D might be TRBD2 (5 bases). The germline V gene has CDR1 DFQATT and CDR2 SNEGSKA (reference sequence). The CDR3 has 13 amino acids. The germline V and J ends were trimmed by 1 base and 5 bases, with 12 bases remaining between them. As DNA, the CDR3 is TGCAGTGCTAGAGGGGAGAACTTAAACGAGCAGTACGTC. This codes for CSARGENLNEQYV.

The V gene is TRBV18, the J gene TRBJ1-5; D is unclear. CDR1 and CDR2 (germline): KGHSH, LQKENI. Trimming stripped 3 bases from V and 4 bases from J, with 10 bases between. The CDR3 extends over 14 amino acids. The CDR3 protein is CASSPASDNQPQHF. As DNA, the CDR3 is TGTGCCAGCTCACCGGCATCGGATAATCAGCCCCAGCATTTT.

CDR3 DNA sequence: TGCGCCAGCAGCTTCACGACAGCGAACACTGAAGCTTTCTTT. Its translation is CASSFTTANTEAFF. The chain recombines TRBV5-1 with TRBJ1-1; tentatively, D is TRBD1 (5 bases). In germline, CDR1 is SGHRS, CDR2 YFSETQ. Trimming removed 2 bases at V and 1 base at J, with 9 bases between. The CDR3 loop spans 14 amino acids. The full variable domain, its missing parts supplied by reference TRBV5-1 and TRBJ1-1, is KAGVTQTPRYLIKTRGQQVTLSCSPISGHRSVSWYQQTPGQGLQFLFEYFSETQRNKGNFPGRFSGRQFSNSRSEMNVSTLELGDSALYLCASSFTTANTEAFFGQGTRLTVV.

The V gene is TRBV20-1, the J gene TRBJ1-4; D is ambiguous. The V gene's germline CDR1 is DFQATT and CDR2 SNEGSKA (reference sequence). The CDR3 has 16 amino acids. V lost 0 bases and J lost 0, with 11 bases in between. This CDR3 is CSARDYGGATNEKLFF. CDR3 nucleotide sequence: TGCAGTGCTAGAGATTATGGAGGTGCAACTAATGAAAAACTGTTTTTT.

The V call is TRBV12-3 or TRBV12-4, the J call TRBJ1-1; 8 bases map to TRBD1. The CDR3 length is 16 residues. Losses at the gene ends were 5 bases for V and 3 bases for J; bases not matched to a gene: 11. In DNA form, the CDR3 reads TGTGCCAGCAGTCCCGGGACAGGTAGAGGGTACACTGAAGCTTTCTTT. Encoded protein: CASSPGTGRGYTEAFF.

The genes are TRBV6-1 and TRBJ2-7; D perhaps matches TRBD1 (6 bases). Trimming shortened V by 7 bases and J by 5 bases, and 18 bases separated the two germline ends. Per the germline V gene, CDR1 is MNHNS and CDR2 is SASEGT. The CDR3 has 14 amino acids. The CDR3 nucleotides are TGTGCCAGCACACAGGGTTCTTGGTCCAACGAGCAGTACTTC. It is translated as CASTQGSWSNEQYF.

The chain uses TRBV2 and TRBJ2-5; 8 bases are a match to TRBD2. Germline-derived CDR1 and CDR2 are SNHLY and FYNNEI. The CDR3 has 16 amino acids. Trimming removed 3 bases from V and 2 bases from J; junction bases left unmatched: 8. CDR3 DNA sequence: TGTGCCAGCAGTGATTCCGGGACTAGGTGGCAAGAGACCCAGTACTTC. It is translated as CASSDSGTRWQETQYF.

The genes are TRBV2 and TRBJ1-5; unclear D gene. V was clipped by 6 bases and J by 5 bases, with 11 bases between them. Germline CDR1 reads SNHLY; CDR2 reads FYNNEI. The CDR3 has 13 residues. The CDR3 DNA reads as TGTGCCAGCAGCAACTACCTAGATCAGCCCCAGCATTTT. This encodes CASSNYLDQPQHF.

CDR3 region: CASSPRPSSYNEQFF. Written as DNA, the CDR3 is TGTGCCAGTAGTCCTCGCCCGAGCTCCTACAATGAGCAGTTCTTC. V usage is TRBV19 and J usage is TRBJ2-1; D ambiguous. Trimming removed 5 bases at V and 0 bases at J, with 11 bases between. CDR3 size: 15 residues. CDR1 is LNHDA, CDR2 SQIVND, per germline (reference sequence).

The chain has TRBV4-1 and TRBJ2-2, with D perhaps matching TRBD2 (6 bases). Germline-derived CDR1 and CDR2 are MGHRA and YSYEKL. The V gene lost 1 base and the J gene lost 3 bases, with 18 bases spanning the gap. The CDR3 contains 18 residues. CDR3 DNA sequence: TGCGCCAGCAGCCAAGCCCGGGACTTCCGATTTGACACCGGGGAGCTGTTTTTT. Protein: CASSQARDFRFDTGELFF.

A note on this clonotype: The junction departs from the called germline gene at one end, perhaps through a read error. The J gene is TRBJ1-6, the V gene TRBV30; D not resolved. Germline CDR1 and CDR2: GTSNPN and SVGIG (reference sequence). The CDR3 consists of 15 residues. The CDR3 DNA follows: TGTGCCTGGAGTGTACGGGAACTGGAGTATTCGCCCCTCCACTTT. Translated, it gives CAWSVRELEYSPLHF.

This clonotype was detected only once. The chain has TRBV2 and TRBJ1-2; D is unclear. Germline V gene sequence: CDR1 SNHLY, CDR2 FYNNEI. V was pared by 0 bases and J by 7 bases, with 9 bases between. The CDR3 has 13 amino acids. Here the CDR3 DNA reads TGTGCCAGCAGTGAAGCAACCCCTTCTGGCTACACCTTC. This encodes CASSEATPSGYTF.

V gene TRBV7-9 combines with J gene TRBJ1-2, with D possibly TRBD1 on 6 matching bases. V dropped 3 bases and J dropped 7 bases, with 9 bases sitting between them. This CDR3 spans 12 amino acids. Germline loops: CDR1 SEHNR, CDR2 FQNEAQ (reference sequence). CDR3 sequence (DNA): TGTGCCAGCAGCTTCGACAGGAGTGGCTACACCTTC. It specifies CASSFDRSGYTF.

For the CDR3, the DNA is TGTGCCAGCAGCTTGCACGGGAACAATGAGCAGTTCTTC. It encodes CASSLHGNNEQFF. V and J are TRBV5-5 and TRBJ2-1; D perhaps matches TRBD2 (5 bases). Germline CDR1 SGHKS, CDR2 YYEKEE (reference sequence). The CDR3 sequence is 13 residues long. With 1 base removed from V and 5 bases from J, the gap between germline ends came to 7 bases.

The sample holds one count of this clonotype. The V call is TRBV25-1, the J call TRBJ1-1, with D uncertain. The V end was cut by 1 base, the J end by 2 bases, with 11 bases between. The CDR3 runs to 15 residues. CDR1 and CDR2 (germline): MGHDK, SYGVNS. CDR3 residues: CASSESKGINTEAFF. Written as DNA, the CDR3 is TGTGCCAGCAGTGAATCCAAAGGGATAAACACTGAAGCTTTCTTT.

The chain combines TRBV19 with TRBJ2-4; 11 bases fit TRBD1. Trimming removed 5 bases from V and 7 bases from J; junction bases left unmatched: 7. This CDR3 comprises 15 residues. The germline V gene encodes CDR1 LNHDA and CDR2 SQIVND (reference sequence). CDR3 nucleotides: TGTGCCAGTAGTTCATTTGGGGACAGGGGGAACATTCAGTACTTC. Translating it yields CASSSFGDRGNIQYF.

This clonotype has just a few counts. The J gene is TRBJ2-3, the V gene TRBV19, with D unclear. CDR3 size: 12 residues. Trimming pared 5 bases from V and 3 bases from J, leaving 6 bases between. CDR1 is LNHDA, CDR2 SQIVND, per germline (reference sequence). DNA of the CDR3: TGTGCCAGTAGTGCTACTACAGATACGCAGTATTTT. It yields the protein CASSATTDTQYF.

The gene calls are TRBV5-1 and TRBJ2-1, with 14 bases lining up with TRBD2. The CDR3 has 17 residues. Germline V lookup: CDR1 SGHRS, CDR2 YFSETQ. The junction had 2 bases not matched to a gene; V was cut back by 3 bases and J by 0 bases. The DNA of the CDR3 is TGCGCCAGCAGCTCCGGGACTAGCGGGAGCTCCTACAATGAGCAGTTCTTC. It yields the protein CASSSGTSGSSYNEQFF. The whole variable domain, filled in from reference TRBV5-1 and TRBJ2-1, reads KAGVTQTPRYLIKTRGQQVTLSCSPISGHRSVSWYQQTPGQGLQFLFEYFSETQRNKGNFPGRFSGRQFSNSRSEMNVSTLELGDSALYLCASSSGTSGSSYNEQFFGPGTRLTVL.

CDR3 amino acids: CSASLGGYEQYF. CDR3 bases: TGCAGTGCTAGTTTGGGCGGCTACGAGCAGTACTTC. The chain employs TRBV20-1 and TRBJ2-7; the D is unclear. The V end lost 3 bases, the J end lost 3 bases, and 9 bases lay between the germline ends. Germline CDR1 reads DFQATT; CDR2 reads SNEGSKA (reference sequence). The CDR3 loop spans 12 amino acids.

This chain uses TRBV15 with TRBJ1-3; TRBD1 agrees at 7 bases. This CDR3 region has 15 residues. The germline CDR1 and CDR2 sequences are LNHNV and YYDKDF (reference sequence). Trimming took 4 bases from V and 1 from J; bases not matched to a gene: 4. For the CDR3, the DNA is TGTGCCACCAGCAAAGGGACAGCTTCTGGAAACACCATATATTTT. It codes for CATSKGTASGNTIYF.

The chain is built from TRBV15 and TRBJ2-5; TRBD2 matches 9 bases. This CDR3 has 16 amino acids. Germline lookup yields CDR1 LNHNV and CDR2 YYDKDF (reference sequence). The trim removed 0 bases at V and 2 bases at J, leaving 4 bases unmatched. In DNA, the CDR3 is TGTGCCACCAGCAGAGATAGGAGCGGGGGGCAAGAGACCCAGTACTTC. Translation: CATSRDRSGGQETQYF.